This TCR beta chain emerged from a study of T cells in localized non-small cell lung cancer. Study-level findings and limits: There was higher T cell clonality in uninvolved adjacent lung than in tumor, and it was highest there. A raised T cell density in blood coincided with lengthier overall survival.

The ends lost 0 bases at V and 5 bases at J; junction bases unmatched: 9. Germline lookup yields CDR1 SGHDT and CDR2 YYEEEE. CDR3 length: 16 residues. Turning to this clone: Its matching antigen is unknown.

Libraries were prepared by immunoSEQ multiplex PCR; TCRdb keeps only in-frame clonotypes and omits some of them. This table holds about 33,000 clones, around 84% found once. The sequencing used peripheral blood, collected before any cancer treatment. The TCR comes from a male donor older than 55 with stage III lung adenocarcinoma. The chain couples TRBV5-6 to TRBJ2-3; 7 nucleotides match TRBD1. Written as DNA, the CDR3 is TGTGCCAGCAGCTTGGCCCTGGGACAGATAGAAGATACGCAGTATTTT. Encoded protein: CASSLALGQIEDTQYF. Drawing the rest from reference TRBV5-6 and TRBJ2-3, the complete variable domain is DAGVTQSPTHLIKTRGQQVTLRCSPKSGHDTVSWYQQALGQGPQFIFQYYEEEERQRGNFPDRFSGHQFPNYSSELNVNALLLGDSALYLCASSLALGQIEDTQYFGPGTRLTVL.